This T cell receptor beta chain came from a study of T-cell memory formation after mild COVID-19. The study's findings and limits: CD4/CD8 balance held among clones contracting day 15 to 85, and later expanders leaned CD4+.

Each CDR3 protein is one row after TCRdb ran MiXCR on the 5' RACE reads. The sample includes 450,000 to 650,000 distinct CDR3 sequences, 15% to 20% of them seen just once. This clonotype has a count of ten or more. The antigen is unknown. V was clipped by 6 bases and J by 4 bases; unmatched bases: 12. In germline, CDR1 is MNHEY, CDR2 SVGAGI. The CDR3 has 17 residues. The receptor's source is an adult woman who had mild COVID-19 (a few samples of this study predate the infection). Cell type and time point are not known. V gene TRBV6-5 combines with J gene TRBJ1-2; TRBD1 aligns across 12 bases. Sequenced sample: PBMCs or a T cell subset sorted from them (not recorded which). Here the CDR3 reads CASSTGTGGSSGYGYTF. CDR3 in DNA: TGTGCCAGCAGCACCGGGACAGGGGGCTCCAGCGGCTATGGCTACACCTTC.